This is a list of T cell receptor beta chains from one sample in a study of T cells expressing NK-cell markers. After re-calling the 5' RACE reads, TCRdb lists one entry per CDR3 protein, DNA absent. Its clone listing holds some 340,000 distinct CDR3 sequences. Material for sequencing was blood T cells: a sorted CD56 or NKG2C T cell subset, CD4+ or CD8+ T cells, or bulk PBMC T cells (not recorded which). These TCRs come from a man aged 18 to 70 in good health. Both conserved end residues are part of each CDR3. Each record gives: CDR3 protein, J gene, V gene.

CDR3aa: CSARDTLWTQYF
j_gene: TRBJ2-5
v_gene: TRBV20-1

CDR3aa: CASSPTERGNTGELFF
j_gene: TRBJ2-2
v_gene: TRBV3-1

CDR3aa: CAWWTSGGPYTQYF
j_gene: TRBJ2-3
v_gene: TRBV30

CDR3aa: CASARDGYTEAFF
j_gene: TRBJ1-1
v_gene: TRBV18

CDR3aa: CSARKGTRNEQFF
j_gene: TRBJ2-1
v_gene: TRBV20-1

CDR3aa: CATSPRGGAWPQHF
j_gene: TRBJ1-5
v_gene: TRBV15

CDR3aa: CASSPGTARGTQYF
j_gene: TRBJ2-3
v_gene: TRBV6-1

CDR3aa: CASSPRGDIGEQFF
j_gene: TRBJ2-1
v_gene: TRBV6-1

CDR3aa: CASSVLAGEQFF
j_gene: TRBJ2-1
v_gene: TRBV19

CDR3aa: CSVELGGQGSYF
j_gene: TRBJ2-5
v_gene: TRBV29-1